The T cell receptor beta chain under discussion was sequenced for a study of vaccination and CD4 T cells after COVID-19. Researchers used the Oncomine TCR Beta short-read assay to sequence DNA from cultured CD4+ T cells. TCRdb independently ran MiXCR on the PCR reads; one entry per CDR3 protein. The repertoire holds about 26,000 distinct CDR3 sequences, with around a third as singletons. Time point given: late sampling 161 to 241 days after vaccination in three convalescent patients. Regarding treatment: approximately nine-day PBMC culture with coronavirus spike peptide pools or control peptides (ViraFEST assay). For ViraFEST, peptide pools expanded antigen-specific T cells, after which the TCRs were sequenced. Germline assignment: CDR1 LNHDA and CDR2 SQIVND (reference sequence). This CDR3 is 17 amino acids long. J gave up 4 bases and V 4 bases, and 7 bases lay outside the gene matches. Notes on this clonotype: What it binds is not known.

The chain combines TRBV19 with TRBJ2-3; TRBD2 matches at 14 bases. The starting material was CD4+ T cells from blood, cultured in vitro, obtained about 7 months after SARS-CoV-2 vaccination. The TCR was taken from a human donor who had recovered from COVID-19. CDR3 amino acids: CASSKRTSGRKADTQYF. CDR3 nucleotide sequence: TGTGCCAGTAGTAAGAGGACTAGCGGGAGGAAGGCAGATACGCAGTATTTT.